This T cell receptor beta chain was recorded in a study of TET2 disruption in CD19-targeted CAR T cells. Treatment meaning: autologous CTL019 cells: CD19 CAR with 4-1BB and CD3 zeta domains. TCR zeta and 4-1BB domains were built into the CD19 CAR. The starting T cells for CTL019 came from a peripheral blood leukapheresis. The CDR3 is 16 amino acids. Germline V gene sequence: CDR1 LGHNA, CDR2 YNFKEQ. Sequenced by immunoSEQ multiplex PCR; TCRdb stores in-frame clones only, minus some. This table lists 25,000 to 30,000 clones. About this clone: Its antigen is unidentified. One junction end does not reproduce the germline sequence, and a read error may be involved. With the read ending 3 residues before the CDR3 end, the germline J gene is used to fill in that end.

The specimen was CD8- CAR+ T cells sorted from cultured blood T cells, collected for CD19 CAR T cell therapy. Subset noted: CD8-negative CAR-positive T cells from the infusion product. The V and J genes are TRBV4-2 and TRBJ1-3; D is unresolved. The clonotype was recovered from a man in his 70s with chronic lymphocytic leukemia. The covered CDR3 bases are TGCGCCAGCAGCCAAGATAGCCTGCTTACTGGAAACACT. It encodes CASSQDSLLTGNT. The full CDR3 sequence reads CASSQDSLLTGNTIYF.